Listed below are T cell receptor beta chains from one sample, sequenced in a study of CXCR3-negative and CXCR3-positive naive CD8 T cells. From the 5' RACE reads, TCRdb lists one entry per CDR3 protein and no DNA. Here the sample table reports 70,000 to 100,000 distinct CDR3 sequences. Sequences were obtained from naive CXCR3- CD8+ T cells from blood. The receptors come from a human donor in good health. Some clones in this sample may be carry-over from other donors' samples. Both conserved end residues are part of each CDR3.

15	TRBV6-4	TRBJ2-1	CARGGGLATYNEQFF
17	TRBV7-8	TRBJ1-2	CASSVSARDLLNYGYTF
15	TRBV7-9	TRBJ1-1	CASSSATGENAEAFF
12	TRBV14	TRBJ2-7	CASSQDRGEQYF
15	TRBV7-9	TRBJ1-1	CASTTPPGQEPEAFF
15	TRBV7-9	TRBJ1-2	CASSLGDQGDYGYTF
16	TRBV13	TRBJ2-5	CASSFSETVLQETQYF
15	TRBV6-5	TRBJ1-4	CASSYQGPTNEKLFF
13	TRBV20-1	TRBJ2-3	CSARDFTTDTQYF
13	TRBV4-1	TRBJ1-1	CASSQAEGGEAFF
14	TRBV28	TRBJ2-5	CASSLFRGGETQYF
12	TRBV29-1	TRBJ2-6	CSVEDGANVLTF
15	TRBV20-1	TRBJ2-7	CSARDGTALVYEQYF
14	TRBV7-9	TRBJ1-1	CASSRDGPNTEAFF
11	TRBV29-1	TRBJ2-7	CSVGSSYEQYF
16	TRBV7-3	TRBJ2-3	CASSLYGGGGGDTQYF
15	TRBV6-2/TRBV6-3	TRBJ2-4	CASSIGTGEENIQYF
15	TRBV4-3	TRBJ2-3	CASSQGHGEEDTQYF
14	TRBV20-1	TRBJ2-3	CSATTGVRADTQYF
12	TRBV29-1	TRBJ2-7	CSVVGGGWELYF
17	TRBV12-3/TRBV12-4	TRBJ2-3	CASSPGTARRLTDTQYF
14	TRBV7-8	TRBJ2-7	CASSLVPGTYEQYF